The present T cell receptor (beta chain) was sequenced within a study of blood T cells in healthy people across ages. The germline gives CDR1 SEHNR, CDR2 FQNEAQ (reference sequence). The CDR3 sequence is 11 residues long. Then a second PCR, running roughly 6 to 12 cycles, was carried out with a sample-barcoded 5' primer and a J-beta primer mix. A single record per CDR3 protein comes from TCRdb applying MiXCR to the 5' RACE reads. Of 550,000 to 600,000 distinct CDR3 sequences listed, 27% are singletons. About 10 milliliters was the volume of peripheral blood drawn from each donor. General observations from the study: Diversity of TCR beta per million T cells declined in a roughly linear way with age.

About this clonotype: The target antigen is unknown. An end of the junction does not agree with germline; a read error may underlie this.

This receptor was taken from a woman between 65 and 79 years old in good health. The sample comprised blood. The chain joins TRBV7-9 to TRBJ2-1; the D is unclear. The CDR3 is CASAKGGLSVF. For the CDR3, the DNA is TGTGCCAGCGCAAAGGGTGGGTTATCGGTCTTC. Full variable domain (rest looked up from reference TRBV7-9 and TRBJ2-1): DTGVSQNPRHKITKRGQNVTFRCDPISEHNRLYWYRQTLGQGPEFLTYFQNEAQLEKSRLLSDRFSAERPKGSFSTLEIQRTEQGDSAMYLCASAKGGLSVFGPGTRLTVL.